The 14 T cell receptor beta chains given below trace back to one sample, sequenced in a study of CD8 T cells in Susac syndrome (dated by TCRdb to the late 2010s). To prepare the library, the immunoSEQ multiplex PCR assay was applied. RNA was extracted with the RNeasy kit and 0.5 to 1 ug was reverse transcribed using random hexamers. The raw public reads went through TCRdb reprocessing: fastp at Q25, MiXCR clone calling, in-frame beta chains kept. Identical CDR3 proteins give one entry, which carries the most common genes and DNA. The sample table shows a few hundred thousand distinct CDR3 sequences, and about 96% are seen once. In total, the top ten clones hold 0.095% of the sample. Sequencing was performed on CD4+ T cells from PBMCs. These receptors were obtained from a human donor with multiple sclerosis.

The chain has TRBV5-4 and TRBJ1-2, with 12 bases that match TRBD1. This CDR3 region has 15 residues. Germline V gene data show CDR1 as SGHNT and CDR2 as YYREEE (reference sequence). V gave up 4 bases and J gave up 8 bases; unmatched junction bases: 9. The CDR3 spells CASSDRDRGLWGYTF. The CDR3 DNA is TGTGCCAGCAGCGACCGGGACAGGGGGCTGTGGGGCTACACCTTC.

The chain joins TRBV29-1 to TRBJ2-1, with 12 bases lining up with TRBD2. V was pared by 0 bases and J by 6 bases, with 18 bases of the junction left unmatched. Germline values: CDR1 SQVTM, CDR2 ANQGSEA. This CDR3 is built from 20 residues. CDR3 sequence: CSVEDLGLAGGLRRPNEQFF. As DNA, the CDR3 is TGCAGCGTTGAAGATCTTGGTCTAGCGGGAGGGCTGAGGAGACCCAATGAGCAGTTCTTC.

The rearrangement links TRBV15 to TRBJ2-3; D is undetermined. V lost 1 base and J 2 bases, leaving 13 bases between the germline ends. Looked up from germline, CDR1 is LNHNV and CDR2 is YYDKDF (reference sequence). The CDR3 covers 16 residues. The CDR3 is CATSRGGGDSTDTQYF. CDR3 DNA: TGTGCCACCAGCAGAGGAGGCGGAGACTCCACAGATACGCAGTATTTT.

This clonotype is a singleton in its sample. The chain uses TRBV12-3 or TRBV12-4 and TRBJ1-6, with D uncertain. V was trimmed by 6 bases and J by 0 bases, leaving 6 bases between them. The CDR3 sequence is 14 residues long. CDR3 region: CASRVDSYNSPLHF. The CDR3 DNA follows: TGTGCCAGCAGAGTAGACTCCTATAATTCACCCCTCCACTTT.

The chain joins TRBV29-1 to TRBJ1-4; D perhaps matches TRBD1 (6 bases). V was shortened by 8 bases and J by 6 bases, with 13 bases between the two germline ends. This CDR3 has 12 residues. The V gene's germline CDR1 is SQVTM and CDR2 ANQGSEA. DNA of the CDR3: TGCAGCCACAGGGCGGATGATGAAAAACTGTTTTTT. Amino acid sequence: CSHRADDEKLFF.

The CDR3 region is CASSSRAAGVPYEQYF. The CDR3 DNA reads TGTGCCAGCAGTTCTCGGGCCGCAGGGGTCCCCTACGAGCAGTACTTC. The chain employs TRBV27 and TRBJ2-7; D is perhaps TRBD1 (6 bases). There are 16 residues in the CDR3. Trimming cost V 4 bases and J 2 bases, with 18 bases left between them. Germline V gene lookup returns CDR1 MNHEY and CDR2 SMNVEV (reference sequence).

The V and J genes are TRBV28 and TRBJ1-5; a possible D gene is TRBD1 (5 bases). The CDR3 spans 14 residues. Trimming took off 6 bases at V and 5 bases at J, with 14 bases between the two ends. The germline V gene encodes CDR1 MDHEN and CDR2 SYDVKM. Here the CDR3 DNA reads TGTGCCAGCAGGATACACTTGGGGGATCAGCCCCAGCATTTT. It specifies CASRIHLGDQPQHF.

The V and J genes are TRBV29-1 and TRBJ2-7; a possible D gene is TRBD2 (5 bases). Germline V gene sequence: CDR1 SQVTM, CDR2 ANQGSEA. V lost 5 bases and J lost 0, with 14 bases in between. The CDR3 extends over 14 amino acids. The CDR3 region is CSVLSLEASYEQYF. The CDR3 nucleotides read TGCAGCGTTTTATCCCTGGAGGCCTCCTACGAGCAGTACTTC.

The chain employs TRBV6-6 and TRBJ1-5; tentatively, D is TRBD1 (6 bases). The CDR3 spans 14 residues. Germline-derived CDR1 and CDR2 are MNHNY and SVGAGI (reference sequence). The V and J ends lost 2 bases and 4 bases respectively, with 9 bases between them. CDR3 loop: CASSYRGFNQPQHF. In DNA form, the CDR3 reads TGTGCCAGCAGTTACAGGGGGTTTAATCAGCCCCAGCATTTT.

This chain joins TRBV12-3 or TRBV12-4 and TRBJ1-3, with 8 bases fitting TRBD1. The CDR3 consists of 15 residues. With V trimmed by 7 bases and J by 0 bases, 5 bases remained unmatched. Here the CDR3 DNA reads TGTGCCAGCACCCAGGGACAGGCCTCTGGAAACACCATATATTTT. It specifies CASTQGQASGNTIYF.

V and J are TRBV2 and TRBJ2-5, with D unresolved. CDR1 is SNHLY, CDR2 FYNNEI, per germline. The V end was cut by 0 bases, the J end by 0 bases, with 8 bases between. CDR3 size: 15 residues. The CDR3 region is CASSEARTDQETQYF. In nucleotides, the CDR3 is TGTGCCAGCAGTGAAGCGCGAACAGACCAAGAGACCCAGTACTTC.

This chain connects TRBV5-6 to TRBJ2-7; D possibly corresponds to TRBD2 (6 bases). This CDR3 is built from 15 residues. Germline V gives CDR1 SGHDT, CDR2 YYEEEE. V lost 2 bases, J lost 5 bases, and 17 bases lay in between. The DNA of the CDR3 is TGTGCCAGCAGCTTCGGGCGGAGGGCCGGGGACGAGCAGTACTTC. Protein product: CASSFGRRAGDEQYF.

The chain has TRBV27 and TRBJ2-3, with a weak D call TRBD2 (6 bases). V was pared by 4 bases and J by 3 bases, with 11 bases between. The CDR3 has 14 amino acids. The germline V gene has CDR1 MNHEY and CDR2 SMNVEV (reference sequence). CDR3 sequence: CASSSDGGTDTQYF. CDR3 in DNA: TGTGCCAGCAGTTCCGACGGAGGGACAGATACGCAGTATTTT.

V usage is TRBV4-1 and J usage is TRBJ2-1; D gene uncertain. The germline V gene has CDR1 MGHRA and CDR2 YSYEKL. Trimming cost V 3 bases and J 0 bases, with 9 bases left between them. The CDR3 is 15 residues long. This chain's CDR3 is CASSHQSNSYNEQFF. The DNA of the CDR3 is TGCGCCAGCAGCCACCAATCAAACTCCTACAATGAGCAGTTCTTC.